A single sample is the source of the 25 T cell receptor beta chains below, sequenced in a study of beta chain features in type 1 diabetes. Their antigens remain unidentified. Study-level points and caveats: Shorter TCRB CDR3s, moderately but significantly so, marked every one of the four CD4+ subsets in Type 1 diabetes patients.

The sequenced template was cDNA made from the entire isolated RNA. Assay used: immunoSEQ multiplex PCR; TCRdb lists only in-frame clones, some missing. This table has 640,000 or so clones, around an eighth appearing once. Sequenced input: naive CD4+ T cells from blood. These receptor sequences come from a young man with type 1 diabetes.

The rearrangement joins TRBV7-2 to TRBJ1-2; no definite D call. Trimming removed 2 bases at V and 4 bases at J, with 11 bases between. CDR1 is SGHTA, CDR2 FQGNSA, per germline. CDR3 length: 14 residues. In DNA form, the CDR3 reads TGTGCCAGCAGCTTAAGTGGGAGGGCCTATGGCTACACCTTC. Translated: CASSLSGRAYGYTF.

This clone has only a few counts. V is TRBV23-1 and J is TRBJ2-6; D unresolved. TRBV23-1 is placed among ORFs of uncertain function. V was clipped by 11 bases and J by 4 bases, with 15 bases between them. CDR3 length equals 14 residues. Here the CDR3 DNA reads TGCGCCCGACCCCGACCTTCGGGGGCCAACGTCCTGACTTTC. Amino acid sequence: CARPRPSGANVLTF.

The chain employs TRBV10-3 and TRBJ2-3; D is unresolved. This CDR3 contains 10 residues. Trimming took off 9 bases at V and 7 bases at J, with 8 bases between the two ends. The germline V gene encodes CDR1 ENHRY and CDR2 SYGVKD. CDR3 DNA: TGTGCCATTGGCACTAATACGCAGTATTTT. This sequence encodes CAIGTNTQYF.

V is TRBV9 and J is TRBJ2-7; the D gene could be TRBD1 or TRBD2 (6 bases each). Germline V gene lookup returns CDR1 SGDLS and CDR2 YYNGEE. CDR3 length: 15 amino acids. V lost 0 bases and J lost 4, with 14 bases in between. The CDR3, as DNA: TGTGCCAGCAGCGTAGCAGGAGGGACACAATACGAGCAGTACTTC. Protein product: CASSVAGGTQYEQYF.

As regards this clone: Within the sample, other DNA sequences also encode this same CDR3. The V call is TRBV29-1, the J call TRBJ1-5, with 9 bases fitting TRBD1. V was pared by 6 bases and J by 4 bases, with 4 bases of the junction left unmatched. This CDR3 is 13 amino acids long. Germline-derived CDR1 and CDR2 are SQVTM and ANQGSEA. The CDR3 nucleotides read TGCAGCGTCTCCGACAGGGGGAATCAGCCCCAGCATTTT. Its translation is CSVSDRGNQPQHF.

The genes are TRBV29-1 and TRBJ1-2; 9 positions agree with TRBD1. CDR3 size: 12 residues. The junction had 5 bases not matched to a gene; V was cut back by 8 bases and J by 4 bases. Germline CDR1 reads SQVTM; CDR2 reads ANQGSEA. The CDR3 spells CSSGQGAYGYTF. For the CDR3, the DNA is TGCAGCTCGGGACAGGGAGCCTATGGCTACACCTTC.

The rearrangement uses TRBV6-5 and TRBJ2-3; D not resolved. Germline CDR1 is MNHEY and CDR2 is SVGAGI. The CDR3 contains 13 residues. Trimming removed 6 bases from V and 2 bases from J, with 9 bases in between. The DNA for the CDR3 is TGTGCCAGCAGCCCCGGCTTCACAGATACGCAGTATTTT. It specifies CASSPGFTDTQYF.

The chain joins TRBV29-1 to TRBJ2-3; 8 nucleotides agree with TRBD1. Germline V CDR1 and CDR2: SQVTM, ANQGSEA. The CDR3 runs to 14 residues. The ends lost 8 bases at V and 2 bases at J; junction bases unmatched: 9. The CDR3: CSFTGQGTTDTQYF. The CDR3 bases are TGCAGCTTCACAGGACAGGGAACCACAGATACGCAGTATTTT.

The chain joins TRBV9 to TRBJ2-7; D may be TRBD2 (5 bases). CDR3 length: 16 amino acids. V shed 3 bases and J shed 1 base, with 17 bases lying between them. The germline V gene encodes CDR1 SGDLS and CDR2 YYNGEE. The CDR3 DNA follows: TGTGCCAGCAGCGCTCGATCATTAGCGCAGTCCTACGAGCAGTACTTC. Translating it yields CASSARSLAQSYEQYF.

This clone showed up just a few times. V usage is TRBV29-1 and J usage is TRBJ2-1, with D uncertain. With 4 bases removed from V and 2 bases from J, the gap between germline ends came to 6 bases. Germline V lookup: CDR1 SQVTM, CDR2 ANQGSEA. The CDR3 covers 12 residues. The CDR3 sequence: CSVGGPYNEQFF. The CDR3, as DNA: TGCAGCGTTGGTGGACCCTACAATGAGCAGTTCTTC.

This clone was recorded a few times. J is TRBJ2-1 and V is TRBV6-5, with TRBD2 identical over 8 bases. The CDR3 has 13 amino acids. With V trimmed by 8 bases and J by 8 bases, 8 bases remained unmatched. The V gene's germline CDR1 is MNHEY and CDR2 SVGAGI. This CDR3 reads CASGLAGGHEQFF. CDR3 DNA sequence: TGTGCCAGCGGTCTAGCGGGTGGCCATGAGCAGTTCTTC.

This clone was found a few times. V is TRBV12-5 and J is TRBJ1-1; perhaps TRBD1 as D (6 bases). Trimming removed 6 bases at V and 5 bases at J, with 16 bases between. Germline lookup yields CDR1 LGHNT and CDR2 FRNRAP. The CDR3 is made up of 14 amino acids. This chain's CDR3 is CASGNRDGETEAFF. The DNA of the CDR3 is TGTGCTAGTGGCAACAGGGACGGGGAGACTGAAGCTTTCTTT.

The chain uses TRBV27 and TRBJ2-1, with TRBD1 matching 7 bases. The CDR3 is 15 residues long. Germline CDR1 and CDR2: MNHEY and SMNVEV (reference sequence). J lost 6 bases, V lost 2 bases, and 7 bases had no gene match. The CDR3 loop is CASSLDRDPINEQFF. CDR3 sequence (DNA): TGTGCCAGCAGTTTAGACAGGGACCCTATCAATGAGCAGTTCTTC.

The J gene is TRBJ1-2, the V gene TRBV10-3; 9 bases fit TRBD1. Germline CDR1 is ENHRY and CDR2 is SYGVKD. There are 13 residues in the CDR3. With 8 bases clipped from V and 8 bases from J, the junction kept 9 bases outside the gene matches. The CDR3 nucleotides are TGTGCCATCGGTCCTGGACAGGGGAACGGCTACACCTTC. Its protein is CAIGPGQGNGYTF.

The rearrangement uses TRBV11-1 and TRBJ2-5; D is unclear. This CDR3 comprises 11 residues. V gave up 4 bases and J gave up 5 bases, with 5 bases separating them. Germline V gene sequence: CDR1 SGHAT, CDR2 FQDESV (reference sequence). The DNA of the CDR3 is TGTGCCAGCAGCTACAGTGAGACCCAGTACTTC. Its protein is CASSYSETQYF. Drawing the rest from reference TRBV11-1 and TRBJ2-5, the complete variable domain is EAEVAQSPRYKITEKSQAVAFWCDPISGHATLYWYRQILGQGPELLVQFQDESVVDDSQLPKDRFSAERLKGVDSTLKIQPAELGDSAMYLCASSYSETQYFGPGTRLLVL.

V usage is TRBV27 and J usage is TRBJ2-5; 8 bases match TRBD1. CDR3 length: 16 amino acids. V lost 5 bases, J lost 2 bases, and 10 bases stayed unmatched. Per germline, CDR1 MNHEY and CDR2 SMNVEV (reference sequence). The CDR3 sequence is CASSRTIGTGQETQYF. CDR3 nucleotides: TGTGCCAGCAGTAGAACTATCGGGACAGGACAAGAGACCCAGTACTTC.

This chain connects TRBV5-1 to TRBJ2-3; the D gene is possibly TRBD2 (5 bases). V was cut by 4 bases and J by 0 bases, with 15 bases left in between. The CDR3 has 16 amino acids. Germline CDR1 SGHRS, CDR2 YFSETQ. The CDR3 loop is CASSNRGLRSTDTQYF. CDR3 in DNA: TGCGCCAGCAGCAATCGAGGGCTGAGAAGCACAGATACGCAGTATTTT.

CDR3 sequence (DNA): TGCAGCGTTGAAGATCAAAGCGGGGGCCGCTTTCGGTTCTTC. This gives the protein CSVEDQSGGRFRFF. The chain employs TRBV29-1 and TRBJ2-1; 8 bases are shared with TRBD2. The CDR3 spans 14 residues. Germline loops: CDR1 SQVTM, CDR2 ANQGSEA. Trimming took 0 bases from V and 15 from J; bases not matched to a gene: 13.

There are a few counts of this clone. The chain has TRBV29-1 and TRBJ2-2; D uncertain. Trimming pared 7 bases from V and 4 bases from J, leaving 4 bases between. The CDR3 extends over 10 amino acids. CDR1 SQVTM and CDR2 ANQGSEA come from the germline V gene. Here the CDR3 DNA reads TGCAGCGGTTTCACCGGGGAGCTGTTTTTT. Amino acids: CSGFTGELFF.

This clone has just a few counts. This chain joins TRBV13 and TRBJ2-7, with no clear D. V lost 1 base and J lost 1, with 11 bases in between. This CDR3 is 15 amino acids long. Germline V gene data show CDR1 as PRHDT and CDR2 as FYEKMQ (reference sequence). CDR3 DNA: TGTGCCAGCAGCTTAGCCTTAGTCCATTCCTACGAGCAGTACTTC. This translates into CASSLALVHSYEQYF. Complete variable domain (other parts from reference TRBV13 and TRBJ2-7): AAGVIQSPRHLIKEKRETATLKCYPIPRHDTVYWYQQGPGQDPQFLISFYEKMQSDKGSIPDRFSAQQFSDYHSELNMSSLELGDSALYFCASSLALVHSYEQYFGPGTRLTVT.

V gene TRBV4-3 combines with J gene TRBJ1-6; D possibly corresponds to TRBD1 (5 bases). This CDR3 has 14 residues. Trimming shortened V by 4 bases and J by 7 bases, and 11 bases separated the two germline ends. Per germline, CDR1 LGHNA and CDR2 YSLEER. The DNA of the CDR3 is TGCGCCAGCAGCCGGACGGGGGTAAATTCACCCCTCCACTTT. Its translation: CASSRTGVNSPLHF.

The rearrangement uses TRBV28 and TRBJ2-7; TRBD2 agrees at 7 bases. Germline-derived CDR1 and CDR2 are MDHEN and SYDVKM. With V trimmed by 3 bases and J by 0 bases, 8 bases remained unmatched. The CDR3 has 16 residues. The CDR3 DNA sequence: TGTGCCAGCAGTTTCGAGCGGGGCTTATCCTCCTACGAGCAGTACTTC. Translation: CASSFERGLSSYEQYF.

The V and J genes are TRBV9 and TRBJ1-3; maybe TRBD1 (5 bases). Germline V gene lookup returns CDR1 SGDLS and CDR2 YYNGEE. This CDR3 has 15 amino acids. V lost 4 bases and J lost 2, with 13 bases in between. The CDR3 spells CASSPLTGAGNTIYF. Here the CDR3 DNA reads TGTGCCAGCAGCCCTCTTACAGGAGCTGGAAACACCATATATTTT. The full variable domain, rest sourced from reference TRBV9 and TRBJ1-3, is DSGVTQTPKHLITATGQRVTLRCSPRSGDLSVYWYQQSLDQGLQFLIQYYNGEERAKGNILERFSAQQFPDLHSELNLSSLELGDSALYFCASSPLTGAGNTIYFGEGSWLTVV.

The sample holds a few counts of this clone. V is TRBV14 and J is TRBJ1-1, with TRBD1 as a possible D gene (6 bases). The CDR3 runs to 15 residues. Germline CDR1 SGHDN, CDR2 FVKESK. V dropped 1 base and J dropped 4 bases, with 13 bases sitting between them. The CDR3 region is CASSQVGQPSTEAFF. CDR3 DNA sequence: TGTGCCAGCAGCCAAGTAGGACAGCCCTCCACTGAAGCTTTCTTT.

The gene calls are TRBV30 and TRBJ1-3; D not certain. The CDR3 totals 13 residues. V dropped 4 bases and J dropped 6 bases, with 13 bases sitting between them. Germline V gene data show CDR1 as GTSNPN and CDR2 as SVGIG (reference sequence). In DNA form, the CDR3 reads TGTGCCTGGAATTCGGGATTGGAAAACACCATATATTTT. The encoded protein is CAWNSGLENTIYF.